The clone carrying this TCR beta chain has more than one count but fewer than ten. Antigen unknown. The data stem from a study of post-analysis software for immune sequencing data. Study in general: In terms of disease course, relapsing-remitting, secondary progressive and progressive-relapsing multiple sclerosis were included.

The CDR3 covers 12 residues. V was trimmed by 1 base and J by 2 bases, leaving 5 bases between them. In germline, CDR1 is DFQATT, CDR2 SNEGSKA (reference sequence). The TCR beta cDNA libraries carried unique molecular identifiers. Roughly 490,000 cDNA molecules came from around 1 to 9.1 million T cells. One entry per CDR3 protein, called by TCRdb with MiXCR from the PCR reads. Of about 400,000 distinct CDR3 sequences in the sample, roughly 36% are singletons; the top ten hold around 15%. Study-wide results and caveats: Relative to controls, patients had a few TRBV segments at higher frequency, with TRBV5-6, TRBV5-1 and TRBV20-1 among these. The F measure placed samples prepared in the same batch into strongly shared clusters. There was significantly lower normalized Chao1 diversity in multiple sclerosis patients than in controls.

This TCR came from a girl aged 5-17 years with multiple sclerosis. The specimen was blood. The chain has TRBV20-1 and TRBJ1-2; D is uncertain. As DNA, the CDR3 is TGCAGTGCTAGAGGAGGGAACTATGGCTACACCTTC. Translated: CSARGGNYGYTF.